The present entry profiles one T cell receptor (beta chain) with its context. These data come from a study of early T cells in non-severe SARS-CoV-2 infection. MiXCR, applied by TCRdb to the 5' RACE reads, yields one record per CDR3 protein. The data show about 72,000 distinct CDR3 sequences, around 10% seen once. The CDR3 length is 13 residues. Germline CDR1 is SEHNR and CDR2 is FQNEAQ (reference sequence). V lost 5 bases to trimming and J lost 6 bases, with 14 bases between them. The sequence came from an adult who was a healthcare worker with PCR-confirmed SARS-CoV-2 infection or an uninfected control (not recorded which). The gene calls are TRBV7-9 and TRBJ2-7; D possibly matches TRBD1 or TRBD2 (5 bases each). The sample here was whole blood, taken at baseline. The CDR3 spells CASSPPARGEQYF. CDR3 DNA: TGTGCCAGCAGCCCCCCAGCGAGGGGCGAGCAGTACTTC.